A single sample is the source of the 17 T cell receptor beta chains below, sequenced in a study of blood T cell repertoires in COVID-19. Clones were read by immunoSEQ multiplex PCR, and TCRdb kept only the in-frame ones, dropping some. The sample carries just over 650,000 clones, 85% to 90% recorded once. Sequenced: peripheral blood. The source of these receptors is a woman under 30 with acute or convalescent COVID-19.

The chain uses TRBV28 and TRBJ1-2; 10 bases are a match to TRBD1. Germline V gene data show CDR1 as MDHEN and CDR2 as SYDVKM. The V and J ends lost 4 bases and 4 bases, in that order; junction bases with no gene match: 9. The CDR3 sequence is 16 residues long. The chain's CDR3 is CASSSPDRGPLYGYTF. CDR3 in DNA: TGTGCCAGCAGTTCACCCGACAGGGGGCCCCTCTATGGCTACACCTTC.

CDR3 amino acids: CASSPGGLSYEQYF. The CDR3 DNA reads TGTGCCAGCAGCCCAGGGGGCCTTTCCTACGAGCAGTACTTC. The chain carries TRBV21-1 and TRBJ2-7; the tabulated D call, TRBD1, remains unverified against the DNA. TRBV21-1 is a pseudogene segment. There are 14 residues in the CDR3.

The CDR3 loop reads CASSYSAGVLYGYTF. CDR3 coding DNA: TGTGCCAGCAGTTACTCGGCGGGGGTCCTATATGGCTACACCTTC. The chain recombines TRBV6-5 with TRBJ1-2, with a possible D match to TRBD1 (5 bases). CDR1 is MNHEY and CDR2 is SVGAGI in the germline V gene. Trimming took 0 bases from V and 5 from J, leaving 13 bases between them. The CDR3 runs 15 residues.

This clone was recorded a few times. The rearrangement uses TRBV30 and TRBJ1-3, with unresolved D. Trimming stripped 4 bases from V and 4 bases from J, with 11 bases between. There are 13 residues in the CDR3. Germline lookup yields CDR1 GTSNPN and CDR2 SVGIG (reference sequence). DNA for the CDR3: TGTGCCTGGACGTCCGGGTACGGAAACACCATATATTTT. Amino acids: CAWTSGYGNTIYF. The full variable domain, in which reference TRBV30 and TRBJ1-3 provide the parts outside the CDR3, is SQTIHQWPATLVQPVGSPLSLECTVEGTSNPNLYWYRQAAGRGLQLLFYSVGIGQISSEVPQNLSASRPQDRQFILSSKKLLLSDSGFYLCAWTSGYGNTIYFGEGSWLTVV.

The chain joins TRBV19 to TRBJ1-2; D unclear. The CDR3 is 13 amino acids. Per germline, CDR1 LNHDA and CDR2 SQIVND (reference sequence). V gave up 3 bases and J gave up 8 bases, with 13 bases separating them. The CDR3 DNA reads TGTGCCAGTAGTATTGGGCAGGTCTACGGCTACACCTTC. Protein product: CASSIGQVYGYTF.

This clone was seen a single time. The chain joins TRBV5-8 to TRBJ2-7; weak D call: TRBD1 (6 bases). Trimming left V 4 bases short and J 7 bases short, with 24 bases between. The CDR3 is made up of 16 amino acids. Per germline, CDR1 SGHTS and CDR2 YDEGEE. The CDR3 spells CASSGRKGQSTGEQYF. Written as DNA, the CDR3 is TGTGCCAGCAGCGGGCGGAAAGGACAGAGTACAGGGGAGCAGTACTTC.

In nucleotides, the CDR3 is TGCGCCAGCAGCCGTGTCGCCTACGAGCAGTACTTC. Amino acids: CASSRVAYEQYF. The V call is TRBV4-1, the J call TRBJ2-7; D gene ambiguous. This CDR3 comprises 12 residues. Germline V gene data show CDR1 as MGHRA and CDR2 as YSYEKL. V lost 4 bases, J lost 2 bases, and 6 bases lay in between.

Concerning this clone itself: The same CDR3 arises from other DNA sequences in this sample as well. The chain recombines TRBV12-3 or TRBV12-4 with TRBJ1-2; weak D call: TRBD1 (6 bases). The CDR3 length is 13 residues. The V end was cut by 6 bases, the J end by 6 bases, with 14 bases between. CDR3: CASSLTGGDGYTF. CDR3 bases: TGTGCCAGCAGCCTGACAGGTGGAGATGGCTACACCTTC.

The V and J genes are TRBV7-8 and TRBJ2-4, with 7 bases fitting TRBD2. This CDR3 is built from 18 residues. The J segment lost 0 bases and the V segment lost 4 bases, leaving 12 bases of the junction unmatched. Germline V gene lookup returns CDR1 SGHVS and CDR2 FQNEAQ. CDR3 in amino acids: CASSSLDRGVLAKNIQYF. The CDR3 region has the DNA TGTGCCAGCAGCTCACTTGACCGGGGGGTTCTAGCCAAAAACATTCAGTACTTC.

This sequence joins TRBV12-5 and TRBJ1-2; 7 positions match TRBD1. Germline CDR1 LGHNT, CDR2 FRNRAP. The CDR3 loop spans 14 amino acids. V shed 6 bases and J 4 bases; nucleotides not matched to a gene: 8. The CDR3 is CASGPGQAIYGYTF. CDR3 nucleotide sequence: TGTGCTAGTGGACCAGGACAGGCGATCTATGGCTACACCTTC.

This chain joins TRBV28 and TRBJ1-1; a possible D gene is TRBD1 (5 bases). CDR3 length: 14 residues. V lost 10 bases and J lost 5, with 20 bases in between. CDR1 is MDHEN and CDR2 is SYDVKM in the germline V gene. The CDR3 coding sequence is TGTGCCACCATCCCAACAGGAGAATGGACTGAAGCTTTCTTT. Translated, it gives CATIPTGEWTEAFF.

V usage is TRBV28 and J usage is TRBJ1-1; D perhaps matches TRBD1 (6 bases). Trimming took 6 bases from V and 10 from J, leaving 24 bases between them. The germline V gene has CDR1 MDHEN and CDR2 SYDVKM. The CDR3 length is 15 residues. The CDR3 nucleotides are TGTGCCAGCAGACCAACCGGGACACCCTACTTCGGAGCTTTCTTT. The encoded protein is CASRPTGTPYFGAFF.

The chain joins TRBV30 to TRBJ2-2; 7 bases line up with TRBD1. Germline V gene data show CDR1 as GTSNPN and CDR2 as SVGIG (reference sequence). The ends lost 3 bases at V and 0 bases at J; junction bases unmatched: 4. This CDR3 is built from 15 residues. This chain's CDR3 is CAWRRGQSNTGELFF. The CDR3 DNA is TGTGCCTGGAGGAGGGGGCAGTCGAACACCGGGGAGCTGTTTTTT.

This clone was recorded once. The rearrangement links TRBV6-4 to TRBJ2-2; D is perhaps TRBD1 (6 bases). The CDR3 covers 13 residues. The V gene's germline CDR1 is MRHNA and CDR2 SNTAGT. V was clipped by 4 bases and J by 4 bases, with 7 bases between them. The CDR3 DNA sequence: TGTGCCAGCAGTGGGACAGTCACCGGGGAGCTGTTTTTT. Amino acid sequence: CASSGTVTGELFF.

The chain combines TRBV27 with TRBJ2-2; the match to TRBD1 covers 8 bases. Losses at the gene ends were 5 bases for V and 2 bases for J; bases not matched to a gene: 7. The CDR3 covers 16 residues. CDR1 is MNHEY and CDR2 is SMNVEV in the germline V gene (reference sequence). CDR3 region: CASSRAGGINTGELFF. The CDR3 DNA follows: TGTGCCAGCAGTCGGGCAGGGGGCATTAACACCGGGGAGCTGTTTTTT.

CDR3 loop: CASSEKARLSGNTIYF. The CDR3 nucleotides read TGTGCCAGCAGTGAAAAGGCGAGACTCTCTGGAAACACCATATATTTT. V gene TRBV6-1 combines with J gene TRBJ1-3; D unclear. The germline gives CDR1 MNHNS, CDR2 SASEGT. The CDR3 contains 16 residues. The V end lost 2 bases, the J end lost 0 bases, and 11 bases lay between the germline ends.

The chain recombines TRBV7-2 with TRBJ2-1, with D possibly being TRBD1 (5 bases). V gave up 3 bases and J gave up 5 bases, with 20 bases separating them. The CDR3 sequence is 17 residues long. Per germline, CDR1 SGHTA and CDR2 FQGNSA. CDR3 sequence: CASSFPLGSGADNEQFF. The CDR3 DNA follows: TGTGCCAGCAGCTTTCCCCTAGGTAGTGGGGCAGACAATGAGCAGTTCTTC. The whole variable domain, remainder taken from reference TRBV7-2 and TRBJ2-1, is GAGVSQSPSNKVTEKGKDVELRCDPISGHTALYWYRQSLGQGLEFLIYFQGNSAPDKSGLPSDRFSAERTGGSVSTLTIQRTQQEDSAVYLCASSFPLGSGADNEQFFGPGTRLTVL.